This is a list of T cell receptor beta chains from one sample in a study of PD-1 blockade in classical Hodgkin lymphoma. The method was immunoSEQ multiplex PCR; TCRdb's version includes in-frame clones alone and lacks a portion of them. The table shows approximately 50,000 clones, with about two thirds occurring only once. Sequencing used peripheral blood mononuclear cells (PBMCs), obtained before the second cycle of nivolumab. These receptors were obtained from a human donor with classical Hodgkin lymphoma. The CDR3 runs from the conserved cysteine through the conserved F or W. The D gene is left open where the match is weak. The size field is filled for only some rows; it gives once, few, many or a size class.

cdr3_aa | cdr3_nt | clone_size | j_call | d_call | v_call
CASRFYSDGTTDTQYF | TGTGCCAGCAGATTTTATTCGGACGGTACCACAGATACGCAGTATTTT | medium-sized | TRBJ2-3 | - | TRBV27
CASNTGVEQYF | TGTGCCAGCAATACCGGGGTCGAGCAGTACTTC | - | TRBJ2-7 | - | TRBV2
CASSSRGGNQPQHF | TGCGCCAGCAGTTCCCGAGGGGGAAATCAGCCCCAGCATTTT | few | TRBJ1-5 | - | TRBV4-3
CASSLWSSGTKETQYF | TGTGCCAGCAGCTTGTGGTCTAGCGGGACCAAAGAGACCCAGTACTTC | - | TRBJ2-5 | TRBD2 | TRBV11-2
CASSLGSGGESPLHF | TGTGCCAGCAGCTTAGGATCAGGGGGCGAGTCACCCCTCCACTTT | - | TRBJ1-6 | TRBD1 | TRBV7-9
CASSLRSTNEQFF | TGTGCCAGCAGCTTAAGATCTACCAATGAGCAGTTCTTC | - | TRBJ2-1 | - | TRBV7-9
CASSVAEATDTQYF | TGTGCCAGCAGCGTAGCGGAGGCAACAGATACGCAGTATTTT | few | TRBJ2-3 | - | TRBV6-1
CASSSQQGGGQPQHF | TGTGCCAGCAGCTCCCAACAGGGAGGCGGTCAGCCCCAGCATTTT | - | TRBJ1-5 | - | TRBV7-8
CASPRRAEDEQYF | TGTGCCAGCCCCCGGAGGGCGGAGGACGAGCAGTACTTC | medium-sized | TRBJ2-7 | - | TRBV21-1
CAWRDSNYGYTF | TGTGCCTGGAGGGACAGTAACTATGGCTACACCTTC | - | TRBJ1-2 | - | TRBV30